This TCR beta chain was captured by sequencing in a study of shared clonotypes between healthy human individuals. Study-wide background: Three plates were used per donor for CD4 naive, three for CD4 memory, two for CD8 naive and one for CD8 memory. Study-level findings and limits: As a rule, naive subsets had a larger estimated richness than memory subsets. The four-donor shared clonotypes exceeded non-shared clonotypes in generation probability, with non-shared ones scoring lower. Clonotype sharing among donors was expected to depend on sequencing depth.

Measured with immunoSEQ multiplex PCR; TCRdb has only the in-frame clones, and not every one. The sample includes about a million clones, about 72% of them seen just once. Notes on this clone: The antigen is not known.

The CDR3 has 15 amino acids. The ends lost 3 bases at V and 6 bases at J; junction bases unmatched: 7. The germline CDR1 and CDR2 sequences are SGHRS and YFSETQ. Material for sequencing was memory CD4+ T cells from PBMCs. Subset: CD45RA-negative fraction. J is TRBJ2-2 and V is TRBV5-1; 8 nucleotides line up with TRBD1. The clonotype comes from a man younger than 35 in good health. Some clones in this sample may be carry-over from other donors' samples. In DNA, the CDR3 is TGCGCCAGCAGCTCCTTGGACAGGGCGGCCGGGGAGCTGTTTTTT. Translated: CASSSLDRAAGELFF.